The rows below give T cell receptor beta chains drawn from one sample of a study of T cells after yellow fever vaccination. TCRdb itself ran the 5' RACE reads through MiXCR, one entry per CDR3 protein. The sample includes 450,000 to 600,000 distinct CDR3 sequences, around an eighth of them seen just once. The sequenced sample was PBMCs, obtained on the day of the yellow fever booster vaccination. These receptors were taken from a man in his thirties or forties who received the YFV17D yellow fever vaccine. Each CDR3 is given with its conserved first and last residue. Each record gives: CDR3 length, J gene, clone size, D gene, V gene, CDR3 DNA, CDR3 protein. A D gene is named only where the DNA matches it firmly. Size tells how often a clone was seen (once, few, many) or the class of an expanded clone, and some rows leave it out.

length: 18; J: TRBJ2-1; size: few; D: TRBD2; V: TRBV9; DNA: TGTGCCAGCAGCGACCCGGGACTAGCGGGAGGTAACCCTTATGAGCAGTTCTTC; CDR3: CASSDPGLAGGNPYEQFF
length: 14; J: TRBJ2-5; size: few; D: NA; V: TRBV28; DNA: TGTGCCAGCAGTTTAACTAGCTGGGAAGAGACCCAGTACTTC; CDR3: CASSLTSWEETQYF
length: 17; J: TRBJ2-7; size: NA; D: NA; V: TRBV7-2; DNA: TGTGCCAGCAGCGACAAACCGGGGCTCGGAAATTTCTACGAGCAGTACTTC; CDR3: CASSDKPGLGNFYEQYF
length: 16; J: TRBJ1-1; size: NA; D: NA; V: TRBV24-1; DNA: TGTGCCACCAGTGACCTAGCGACAGAGATGAACACTGAAGCTTTCTTT; CDR3: CATSDLATEMNTEAFF
length: 17; J: TRBJ2-7; size: NA; D: TRBD2; V: TRBV7-2; DNA: TGTGCCAGCAGCTCCTTCTTCACTAGCGGGGGCGTCTACGAGCAGTACTTC; CDR3: CASSSFFTSGGVYEQYF
length: 11; J: TRBJ2-3; size: few; D: TRBD2; V: TRBV12-3/TRBV12-4; DNA: TGTGCCAGTTCTAGCGGTTATACGCAGTATTTT; CDR3: CASSSGYTQYF
length: 17; J: TRBJ2-7; size: NA; D: NA; V: TRBV7-2; DNA: TGTGCCAGCAGCCCGAGCGGGACAGGCGAATTCTCCTACGAGCAGTACTTC; CDR3: CASSPSGTGEFSYEQYF
length: 17; J: TRBJ2-5; size: few; D: TRBD2; V: TRBV28; DNA: TGTGCCAGCAGTTTATCAGGGGTAGCGGGAGGGCAAGAGACCCAGTACTTC; CDR3: CASSLSGVAGGQETQYF
length: 14; J: TRBJ2-7; size: NA; D: NA; V: TRBV15; DNA: TGTGCCACCAGCAGAGAGGGTACAACCTACGAGCAGTACTTC; CDR3: CATSREGTTYEQYF
length: 16; J: TRBJ2-7; size: NA; D: TRBD2; V: TRBV7-2; DNA: TGTGCCAGCAGCACCCGGACTAGCGGGTCCTCCTACGAGCAGTACTTC; CDR3: CASSTRTSGSSYEQYF
length: 16; J: TRBJ2-7; size: NA; D: TRBD2; V: TRBV4-3; DNA: TGCGCCAGCAGCCAAGATCCCTGGGGGGGGACCTACGAGCAGTACTTC; CDR3: CASSQDPWGGTYEQYF
length: 12; J: TRBJ2-7; size: few; D: NA; V: TRBV20-1; DNA: TGCAGTGCTAGAGGTGAAGGTTACGAGCAGTACTTC; CDR3: CSARGEGYEQYF
length: 15; J: TRBJ2-7; size: NA; D: NA; V: TRBV27; DNA: TGTGCCGTCAGCCCACAGGGGAGGGGCTCCTACGAGCAGTACTTC; CDR3: CAVSPQGRGSYEQYF
length: 14; J: TRBJ2-1; size: many; D: TRBD2; V: TRBV7-9; DNA: TGTGCCAGCAGCTTCAGTAGGGAGGGTGGCGAGCAGTTCTTC; CDR3: CASSFSREGGEQFF
length: 13; J: TRBJ2-2; size: few; D: NA; V: TRBV18; DNA: TGTGCCAGCTCAGACAGATTAACCGGGGAGCTGTTTTTT; CDR3: CASSDRLTGELFF
length: 16; J: TRBJ1-2; size: NA; D: TRBD1; V: TRBV4-3; DNA: TGCGCCAGCAGCCGAGGGACAGGGGATATAGTCTATGGCTACACCTTC; CDR3: CASSRGTGDIVYGYTF
length: 15; J: TRBJ2-1; size: few; D: TRBD2; V: TRBV18; DNA: TGTGCCAGCTCAAGGCGGGAGGGCCCCTACAATGAGCAGTTCTTC; CDR3: CASSRREGPYNEQFF
length: 14; J: TRBJ2-5; size: few; D: NA; V: TRBV3-1; DNA: TGTGCCACTGGGAACGGTGGGGGAGCTGAGACCCAGTACTTC; CDR3: CATGNGGGAETQYF
length: 17; J: TRBJ2-2; size: NA; D: TRBD2; V: TRBV24-1; DNA: TGTGCCACCAGTGATTCTAGCGGGAGGGCCTCCACCGGGGAGCTGTTTTTT; CDR3: CATSDSSGRASTGELFF
length: 15; J: TRBJ2-1; size: few; D: NA; V: TRBV11-2; DNA: TGTGCCAGCAGCAACCGGGACTTCTCCTACAATGAGCAGTTCTTC; CDR3: CASSNRDFSYNEQFF
length: 16; J: TRBJ1-4; size: few; D: NA; V: TRBV4-3; DNA: TGCGCCAGCAGCCAAGATCCGGGCGGGAGAGTCGGGAAACTGTTTTTT; CDR3: CASSQDPGGRVGKLFF
length: 14; J: TRBJ2-3; size: few; D: NA; V: TRBV6-1; DNA: TGTGCCAGCAGTGCCCTGGGCCTCGGGGATACGCAGTATTTT; CDR3: CASSALGLGDTQYF
length: 15; J: TRBJ1-5; size: NA; D: NA; V: TRBV10-2; DNA: TGCGCCAGCAGAGGTTCGGGGGTCCCCCATCAGCCCCAGCATTTT; CDR3: CASRGSGVPHQPQHF
length: 16; J: TRBJ2-2; size: few; D: TRBD2; V: TRBV20-1; DNA: TGCAGCGTCCGGACTAGCGGGAGATTAGGCACCGGGGAGCTGTTTTTT; CDR3: CSVRTSGRLGTGELFF
length: 16; J: TRBJ2-2; size: NA; D: TRBD1; V: TRBV5-1; DNA: TGCGCCAGCAGCTGGACAGGGACTTCGAACACCGGGGAGCTGTTTTTT; CDR3: CASSWTGTSNTGELFF
length: 13; J: TRBJ1-6; size: NA; D: NA; V: TRBV6-1; DNA: TGTGCCACCGCGAGCTCCTATAATTCACCCCTCCACTTT; CDR3: CATASSYNSPLHF
length: 12; J: TRBJ2-7; size: NA; D: NA; V: TRBV6-2/TRBV6-3; DNA: TGTGCCAGCCGGGTGGGGCCATACGAGCAGTACTTC; CDR3: CASRVGPYEQYF
length: 17; J: TRBJ2-7; size: NA; D: NA; V: TRBV4-3; DNA: TGCGCCAGCAGCCAAGATAGCGGCGGGACCCGCCCAAACGAGCAGTACTTC; CDR3: CASSQDSGGTRPNEQYF
length: 16; J: TRBJ1-1; size: few; D: NA; V: TRBV7-2; DNA: TGTGCCAGCAGCTTAACGTACGGGGAGTGGAACACTGAAGCTTTCTTT; CDR3: CASSLTYGEWNTEAFF
length: 13; J: TRBJ1-6; size: NA; D: TRBD1; V: TRBV20-1; DNA: TGCAGTGCTAAGACAGGGGGAGGCTCACCCCTCCACTTT; CDR3: CSAKTGGGSPLHF
length: 12; J: TRBJ2-7; size: few; D: NA; V: TRBV12-3/TRBV12-4; DNA: TGTGCCAGCACCTGGGGATTCGGCGAGCAGTACTTC; CDR3: CASTWGFGEQYF
length: 15; J: TRBJ2-4; size: few; D: TRBD2; V: TRBV12-3/TRBV12-4; DNA: TGTGCCAGCAGCCTAGCAGGGAGGGCAAAAAACATTCAGTACTTC; CDR3: CASSLAGRAKNIQYF
length: 16; J: TRBJ1-5; size: few; D: NA; V: TRBV10-2; DNA: TGCGCCAGCAGTGACCTCTACCGTAATAGCAATCAGCCCCAGCATTTT; CDR3: CASSDLYRNSNQPQHF
length: 15; J: TRBJ2-3; size: many; D: NA; V: TRBV9; DNA: TGTGCCAGCAGCGTAGTAGCGGCTAGCACAGATACGCAGTATTTT; CDR3: CASSVVAASTDTQYF
length: 16; J: TRBJ2-2; size: NA; D: NA; V: TRBV11-2; DNA: TGTGCCAGCAGCTTCGTTCCGGCAGGGAACACCGGGGAGCTGTTTTTT; CDR3: CASSFVPAGNTGELFF
length: 13; J: TRBJ2-7; size: few; D: TRBD1; V: TRBV10-3; DNA: TGTGCCATCAGCCGGGACAGACCTTACGAGCAGTACTTC; CDR3: CAISRDRPYEQYF
length: 13; J: TRBJ2-3; size: NA; D: NA; V: TRBV6-5; DNA: TGTGCCAGCAGTGCCTCGAGCTTAGATACGCAGTATTTT; CDR3: CASSASSLDTQYF
length: 16; J: TRBJ1-2; size: many; D: NA; V: TRBV12-3/TRBV12-4; DNA: TGTGCCAGCAGTGCCGGAGGAAAGGGCTTCGGCTATGGCTACACCTTC; CDR3: CASSAGGKGFGYGYTF
length: 13; J: TRBJ1-2; size: few; D: NA; V: TRBV5-1; DNA: TGCGCCAGCAGCTTGGAGACTGGGTGGTTCTACACCTTC; CDR3: CASSLETGWFYTF
length: 15; J: TRBJ2-7; size: NA; D: NA; V: TRBV5-1; DNA: TGCGCCAGCAGTCACGTAAGTAGTAGAACCTACGAGCAGTACTTC; CDR3: CASSHVSSRTYEQYF
length: 15; J: TRBJ2-1; size: NA; D: TRBD2; V: TRBV7-7; DNA: TGTGCTAGCAGCCGAGTAGTGGCGGGAGCGGATGAGCAGTTCTTC; CDR3: CASSRVVAGADEQFF
length: 16; J: TRBJ2-7; size: many; D: TRBD2; V: TRBV7-9; DNA: TGTGCCAGCAGCTTAGGGCTAGCGGGCAGCTCCTACGAGCAGTACTTC; CDR3: CASSLGLAGSSYEQYF
length: 14; J: TRBJ2-2; size: NA; D: NA; V: TRBV5-4; DNA: TGTGCCAGCAGCTCCGTGGACTTAACCGGGGAGCTGTTTTTT; CDR3: CASSSVDLTGELFF
length: 14; J: TRBJ2-2; size: NA; D: NA; V: TRBV5-1; DNA: TGCGCCAGCAGCTCCGCCACCTACAGCGGGGAGCTGTTTTTT; CDR3: CASSSATYSGELFF
length: 16; J: TRBJ2-1; size: NA; D: TRBD2; V: TRBV7-4; DNA: TGTGCCAGCAGCCGTCTTCTAGCGGGTTCTAGGGATGAGCAGTTCTTC; CDR3: CASSRLLAGSRDEQFF
length: 12; J: TRBJ2-7; size: few; D: TRBD1; V: TRBV3-1; DNA: TGTGCCAGCAGGACGACAGGGGAAGAGCAGTACTTC; CDR3: CASRTTGEEQYF
length: 16; J: TRBJ2-1; size: many; D: NA; V: TRBV4-1; DNA: TGCGCCAGCAGCCAAGATGGGGGTTCCTCCTACAATGAGCAGTTCTTC; CDR3: CASSQDGGSSYNEQFF
length: 14; J: TRBJ2-5; size: NA; D: NA; V: TRBV5-6; DNA: TGTGCCAGCAGCGAACGGGGCAGGCAAGAGACCCAGTACTTC; CDR3: CASSERGRQETQYF
length: 16; J: TRBJ1-2; size: NA; D: NA; V: TRBV7-9; DNA: TGTGCCAGCAGCTTAATCGTAGTGGGGGCTACGGGTGGCTACACCTTC; CDR3: CASSLIVVGATGGYTF
length: 14; J: TRBJ2-2; size: NA; D: NA; V: TRBV4-2; DNA: TGTGCCAGCAGCCAAGTTACAGCGACCGGGGAGCTGTTTTTT; CDR3: CASSQVTATGELFF
length: 13; J: TRBJ1-2; size: few; D: NA; V: TRBV30; DNA: TGTGCCTGGGAATGGGGGGCTAACTATGGCTACACCTTC; CDR3: CAWEWGANYGYTF
length: 12; J: TRBJ2-5; size: few; D: NA; V: TRBV3-1; DNA: TGTGCCAGCAGCCAAGATGACGAGACCCAGTACTTC; CDR3: CASSQDDETQYF
length: 15; J: TRBJ2-5; size: few; D: TRBD2; V: TRBV5-5; DNA: TGTGCCAGCAGCCGACTAGCGGGAGGTAGCGAGACCCAGTACTTC; CDR3: CASSRLAGGSETQYF
length: 18; J: TRBJ2-6; size: NA; D: TRBD1; V: TRBV5-1; DNA: TGCGCCAGCAGCTTGCCAGGACAGGTCCTCTCCGGGGCCAACGTCCTGACTTTC; CDR3: CASSLPGQVLSGANVLTF
length: 13; J: TRBJ1-6; size: NA; D: NA; V: TRBV20-1; DNA: TGCAGTGCTAGGGTCGGGGGGATTTCACCCCTCCACTTT; CDR3: CSARVGGISPLHF